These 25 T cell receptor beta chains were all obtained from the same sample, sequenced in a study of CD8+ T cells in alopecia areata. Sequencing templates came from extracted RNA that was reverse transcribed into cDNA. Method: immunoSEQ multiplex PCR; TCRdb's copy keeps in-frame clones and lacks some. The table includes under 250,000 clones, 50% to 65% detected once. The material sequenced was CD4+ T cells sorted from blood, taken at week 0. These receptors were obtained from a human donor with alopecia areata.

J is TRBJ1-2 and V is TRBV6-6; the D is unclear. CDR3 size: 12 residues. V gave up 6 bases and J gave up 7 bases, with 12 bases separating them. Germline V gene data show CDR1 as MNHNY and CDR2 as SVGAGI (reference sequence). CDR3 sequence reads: CASRPSLGGYTF. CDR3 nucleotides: TGTGCCAGCAGACCTTCCCTCGGTGGCTACACCTTC.

CDR3 in amino acids: CASSFGINYGYTF. The CDR3 nucleotides read TGTGCCAGTAGTTTCGGGATTAACTATGGCTACACCTTC. The chain combines TRBV19 with TRBJ1-2, with D uncertain. The CDR3 has 13 residues. Germline V lookup: CDR1 LNHDA, CDR2 SQIVND (reference sequence). Between the trimmed V and J ends, which lost 5 bases and 1 base, there was a span of 8 bases.

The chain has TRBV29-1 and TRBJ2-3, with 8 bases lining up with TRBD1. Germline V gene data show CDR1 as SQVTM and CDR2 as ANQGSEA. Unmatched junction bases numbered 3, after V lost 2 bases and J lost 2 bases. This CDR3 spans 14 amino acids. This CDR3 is CSVERQGFTDTQYF. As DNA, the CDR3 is TGCAGCGTTGAAAGACAGGGGTTCACAGATACGCAGTATTTT.

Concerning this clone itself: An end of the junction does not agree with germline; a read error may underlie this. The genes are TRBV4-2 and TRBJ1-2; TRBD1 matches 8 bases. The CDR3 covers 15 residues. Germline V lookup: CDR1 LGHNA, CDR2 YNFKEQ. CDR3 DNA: TGTACCAGCAGTCAAATGGGGGACAGGAACTATGGCTACACCTTC. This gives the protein CTSSQMGDRNYGYTF.

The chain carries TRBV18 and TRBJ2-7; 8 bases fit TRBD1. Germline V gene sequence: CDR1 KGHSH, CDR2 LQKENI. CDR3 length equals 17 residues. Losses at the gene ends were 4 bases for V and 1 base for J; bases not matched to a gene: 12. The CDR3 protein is CASSLGVGQARSYEQYF. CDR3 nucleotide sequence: TGTGCCAGCTCACTGGGAGTGGGACAGGCGAGATCCTACGAGCAGTACTTC.

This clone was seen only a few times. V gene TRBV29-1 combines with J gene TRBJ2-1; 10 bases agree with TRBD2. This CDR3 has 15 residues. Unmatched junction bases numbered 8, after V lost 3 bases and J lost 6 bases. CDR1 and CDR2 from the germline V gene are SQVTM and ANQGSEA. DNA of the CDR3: TGCAGCGTTGATAAGCTAGCGGGAGTTCGCAATGAGCAGTTCTTC. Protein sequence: CSVDKLAGVRNEQFF.

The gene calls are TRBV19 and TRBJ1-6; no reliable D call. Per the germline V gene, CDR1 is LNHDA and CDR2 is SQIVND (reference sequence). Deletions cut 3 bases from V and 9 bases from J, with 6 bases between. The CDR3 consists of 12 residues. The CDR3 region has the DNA TGTGCCAGTAGTATTGTCGGTTCACCCCTCCACTTT. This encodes CASSIVGSPLHF.

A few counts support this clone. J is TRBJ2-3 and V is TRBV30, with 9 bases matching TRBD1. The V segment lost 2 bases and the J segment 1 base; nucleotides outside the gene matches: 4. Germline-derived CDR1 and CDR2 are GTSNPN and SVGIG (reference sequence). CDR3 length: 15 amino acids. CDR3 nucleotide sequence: TGTGCCTGGAGTAGAGGGGACAGGGGCACAGATACGCAGTATTTT. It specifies CAWSRGDRGTDTQYF.

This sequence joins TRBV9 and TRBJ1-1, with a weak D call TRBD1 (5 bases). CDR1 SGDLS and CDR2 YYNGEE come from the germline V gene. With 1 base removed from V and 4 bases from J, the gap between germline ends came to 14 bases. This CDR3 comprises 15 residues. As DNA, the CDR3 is TGTGCCAGCAGCGTAAACGTCGGGGGTGTCACTGAAGCTTTCTTT. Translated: CASSVNVGGVTEAFF.

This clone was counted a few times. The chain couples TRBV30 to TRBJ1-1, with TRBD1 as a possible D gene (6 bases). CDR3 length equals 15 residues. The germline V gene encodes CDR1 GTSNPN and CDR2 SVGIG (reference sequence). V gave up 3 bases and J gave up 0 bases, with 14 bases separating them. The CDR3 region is CAWRLQGSLNTEAFF. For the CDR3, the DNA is TGTGCCTGGAGGCTACAGGGCTCTCTGAACACTGAAGCTTTCTTT.

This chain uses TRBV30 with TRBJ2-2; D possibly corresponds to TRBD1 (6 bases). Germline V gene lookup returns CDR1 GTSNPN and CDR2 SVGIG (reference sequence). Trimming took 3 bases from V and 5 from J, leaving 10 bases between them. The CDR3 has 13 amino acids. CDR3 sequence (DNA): TGTGCCTGGAGATCAGGGGAAACCGGGGAGCTGTTTTTT. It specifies CAWRSGETGELFF.

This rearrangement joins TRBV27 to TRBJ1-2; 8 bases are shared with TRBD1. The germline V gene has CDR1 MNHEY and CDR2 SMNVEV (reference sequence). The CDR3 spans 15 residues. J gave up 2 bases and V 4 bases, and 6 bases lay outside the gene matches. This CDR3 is CASSSPRTGNYGYTF. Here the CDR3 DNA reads TGTGCCAGCAGTTCACCCCGGACAGGGAACTATGGCTACACCTTC.

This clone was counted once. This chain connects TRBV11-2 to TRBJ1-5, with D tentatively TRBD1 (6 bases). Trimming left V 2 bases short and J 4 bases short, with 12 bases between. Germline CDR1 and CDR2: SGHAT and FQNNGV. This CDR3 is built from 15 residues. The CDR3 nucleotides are TGTGCCAGCAGCTTAAACGGACAGCTGAATCAGCCCCAGCATTTT. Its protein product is CASSLNGQLNQPQHF.

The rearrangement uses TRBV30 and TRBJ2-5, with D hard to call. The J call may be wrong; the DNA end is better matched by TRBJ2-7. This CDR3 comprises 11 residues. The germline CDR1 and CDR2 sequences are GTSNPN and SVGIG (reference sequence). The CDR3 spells CAWSGPYEQYF. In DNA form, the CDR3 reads TGTGCCTGGAGTGGGCCCTACGAGCAGTACTTC.

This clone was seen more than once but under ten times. CDR3 protein: CASSGSGLSYNEQFF. The CDR3 DNA sequence: TGTGCCAGCAGTGGGAGCGGGCTTTCCTACAATGAGCAGTTCTTC. This chain links TRBV11-2 with TRBJ2-1; perhaps TRBD2 as D (6 bases). Germline assignment: CDR1 SGHAT and CDR2 FQNNGV. Trimming cost V 6 bases and J 1 base, with 13 bases left between them. The CDR3 loop spans 15 amino acids.

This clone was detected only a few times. The CDR3 sequence: CASSSRSGVDRANYGYTF. DNA for the CDR3: TGTGCCAGCAGCTCACGATCGGGAGTGGACAGGGCGAACTATGGCTACACCTTC. V and J are TRBV9 and TRBJ1-2; TRBD1 agrees at 8 bases. Per the germline V gene, CDR1 is SGDLS and CDR2 is YYNGEE. The CDR3 spans 18 residues. With 4 bases clipped from V and 2 bases from J, the junction kept 16 bases outside the gene matches.

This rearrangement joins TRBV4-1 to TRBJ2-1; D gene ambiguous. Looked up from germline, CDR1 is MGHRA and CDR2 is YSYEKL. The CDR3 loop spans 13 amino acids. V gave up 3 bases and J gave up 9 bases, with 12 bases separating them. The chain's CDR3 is CASSQEDWSEQFF. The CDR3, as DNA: TGCGCCAGCAGCCAGGAAGATTGGAGTGAGCAGTTCTTC.

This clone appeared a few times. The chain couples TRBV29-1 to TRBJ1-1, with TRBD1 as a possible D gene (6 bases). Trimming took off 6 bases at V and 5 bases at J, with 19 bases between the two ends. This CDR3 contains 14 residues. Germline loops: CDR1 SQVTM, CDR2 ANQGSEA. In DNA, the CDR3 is TGCAGCGTGCGAACCCCGGGACAACAAACTGAAGCTTTCTTT. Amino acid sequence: CSVRTPGQQTEAFF.

Here the CDR3 DNA reads TGTGCCTCAAAATCAGGGGGCAACACTGAAGCTTTCTTT. Its protein product is CASKSGGNTEAFF. The V and J genes are TRBV30 and TRBJ1-1, with 8 bases lining up with TRBD1. CDR1 and CDR2 (germline): GTSNPN, SVGIG (reference sequence). Trimming at V came to 7 bases and at J to 2 bases, leaving 6 bases not matched to a gene. The CDR3 totals 13 residues.

The CDR3 DNA reads as TGTGCCTGGAGCCCGGGACAGCTGAATGAGCAGTTCTTC. The encoded protein is CAWSPGQLNEQFF. The chain joins TRBV30 to TRBJ2-1; 7 nucleotides agree with TRBD1. Germline CDR1 and CDR2: GTSNPN and SVGIG (reference sequence). J was trimmed by 7 bases and V by 3 bases; bases with no gene match: 6. The CDR3 consists of 13 residues.

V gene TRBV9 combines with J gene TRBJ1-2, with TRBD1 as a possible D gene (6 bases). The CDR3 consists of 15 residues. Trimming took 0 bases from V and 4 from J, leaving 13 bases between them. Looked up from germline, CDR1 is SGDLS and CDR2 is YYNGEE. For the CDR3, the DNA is TGTGCCAGCAGCGTAGAAGCGGGGGCGGCCTATGGCTACACCTTC. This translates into CASSVEAGAAYGYTF. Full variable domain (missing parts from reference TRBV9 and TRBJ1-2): DSGVTQTPKHLITATGQRVTLRCSPRSGDLSVYWYQQSLDQGLQFLIQYYNGEERAKGNILERFSAQQFPDLHSELNLSSLELGDSALYFCASSVEAGAAYGYTFGSGTRLTVV.

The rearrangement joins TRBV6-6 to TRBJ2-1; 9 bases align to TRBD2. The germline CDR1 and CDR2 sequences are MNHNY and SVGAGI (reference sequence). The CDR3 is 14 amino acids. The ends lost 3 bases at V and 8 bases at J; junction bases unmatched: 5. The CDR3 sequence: CASSYLGGRDEQFF. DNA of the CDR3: TGTGCCAGCAGTTATCTGGGCGGGAGGGATGAGCAGTTCTTC.

The CDR3 loop is CASSVQGDQPQHF. The CDR3 DNA follows: TGTGCCAGCAGCGTACAGGGGGATCAGCCCCAGCATTTT. This chain uses TRBV7-2 with TRBJ1-5; TRBD1 matches 8 bases. The CDR3 length is 13 residues. The junction had 2 bases not matched to a gene; V was cut back by 5 bases and J by 5 bases. CDR1 and CDR2 from the germline V gene are SGHTA and FQGNSA.

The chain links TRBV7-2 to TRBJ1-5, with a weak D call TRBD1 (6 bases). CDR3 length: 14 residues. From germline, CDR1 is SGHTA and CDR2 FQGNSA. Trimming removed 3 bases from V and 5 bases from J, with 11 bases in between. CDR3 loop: CASSFSRGDQPQHF. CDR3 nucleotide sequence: TGTGCCAGCAGCTTCTCCAGGGGCGATCAGCCCCAGCATTTT. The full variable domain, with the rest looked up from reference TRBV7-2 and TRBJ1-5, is GAGVSQSPSNKVTEKGKDVELRCDPISGHTALYWYRQSLGQGLEFLIYFQGNSAPDKSGLPSDRFSAERTGGSVSTLTIQRTQQEDSAVYLCASSFSRGDQPQHFGDGTRLSIL.

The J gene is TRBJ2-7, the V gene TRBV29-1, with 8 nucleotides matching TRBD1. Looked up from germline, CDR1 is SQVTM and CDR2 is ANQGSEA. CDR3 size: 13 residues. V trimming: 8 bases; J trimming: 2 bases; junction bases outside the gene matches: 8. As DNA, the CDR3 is TGCAGCTTCCAACAGGGGGTGGCCTACGAGCAGTACTTC. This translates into CSFQQGVAYEQYF.